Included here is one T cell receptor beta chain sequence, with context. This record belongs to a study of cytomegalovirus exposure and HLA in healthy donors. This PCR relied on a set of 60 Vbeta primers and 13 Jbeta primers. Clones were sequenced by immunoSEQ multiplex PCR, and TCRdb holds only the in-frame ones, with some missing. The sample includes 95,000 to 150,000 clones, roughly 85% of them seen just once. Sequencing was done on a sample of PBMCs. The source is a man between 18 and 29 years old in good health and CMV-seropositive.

The CDR3 spells CAWSVLRGASTNTGELFF. The CDR3 DNA reads as TGTGCCTGGAGTGTACTGCGGGGGGCTTCCACAAACACCGGGGAGCTGTTTTTT. The V call is TRBV30, the J call TRBJ2-2, with 8 bases aligning to TRBD2. The J segment lost 2 bases and the V segment lost 0 bases, leaving 11 bases of the junction unmatched. Per germline, CDR1 GTSNPN and CDR2 SVGIG (reference sequence). The CDR3 runs 18 residues.